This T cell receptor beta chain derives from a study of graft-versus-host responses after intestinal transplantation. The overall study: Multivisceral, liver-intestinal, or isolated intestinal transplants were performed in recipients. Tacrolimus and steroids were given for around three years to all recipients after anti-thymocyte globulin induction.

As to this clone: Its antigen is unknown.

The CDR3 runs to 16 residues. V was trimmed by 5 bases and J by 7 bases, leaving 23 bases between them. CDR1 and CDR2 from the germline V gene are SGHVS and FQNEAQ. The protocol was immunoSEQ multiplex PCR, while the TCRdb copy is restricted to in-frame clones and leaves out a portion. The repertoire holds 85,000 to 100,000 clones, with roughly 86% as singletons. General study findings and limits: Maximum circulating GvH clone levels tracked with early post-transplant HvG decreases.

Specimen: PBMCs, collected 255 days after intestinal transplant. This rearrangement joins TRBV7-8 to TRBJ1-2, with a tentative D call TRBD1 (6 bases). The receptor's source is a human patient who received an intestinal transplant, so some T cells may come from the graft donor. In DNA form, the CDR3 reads TGTGCCAGCAGCCATGGGGCCTTAAACAGGGAAGGTGGCTACACCTTC. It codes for CASSHGALNREGGYTF.